Listed here are 22 T cell receptor beta chains from one sample, sequenced in a study of blood T cell repertoires in COVID-19. The repertoire was sequenced with immunoSEQ multiplex PCR; TCRdb's copy has only in-frame clones and lacks some. The data contain some 97,000 clones, roughly 92% of them singletons. The sample comprised peripheral blood. Every receptor here comes from an older man with acute or convalescent COVID-19.

J is TRBJ2-5 and V is TRBV4-2; 8 bases align to TRBD2. Germline V lookup: CDR1 LGHNA, CDR2 YNFKEQ. This CDR3 has 19 amino acids. J lost 3 bases, V lost 4 bases, and 19 bases had no gene match. The CDR3 protein is CASSPEFWTSPGGEETQYF. The CDR3 DNA sequence: TGTGCCAGCAGCCCAGAGTTTTGGACTAGCCCGGGGGGAGAAGAGACCCAGTACTTC.

The V gene is TRBV30, the J gene TRBJ1-1, with a possible D match to TRBD1 (5 bases). CDR1 is GTSNPN, CDR2 SVGIG, per germline (reference sequence). V gave up 8 bases and J gave up 9 bases, with 16 bases separating them. This CDR3 has 11 amino acids. CDR3 bases: TGTGCCGGATACCCTGGGGGGAAAGCTTTCTTT. Its protein product is CAGYPGGKAFF.

V and J are TRBV7-8 and TRBJ1-1; D not certain. Germline CDR1 reads SGHVS; CDR2 reads FQNEAQ. The ends were cut back, 5 bases at V and 10 bases at J, with 14 bases in the middle. This CDR3 comprises 12 residues. The CDR3 loop is CASSPRKVGAFF. The CDR3 DNA is TGTGCCAGCAGCCCCAGGAAGGTGGGAGCTTTCTTT.

J is TRBJ2-5 and V is TRBV28, with D perhaps TRBD2 (6 bases). Trimming removed 7 bases at V and 2 bases at J, with 11 bases between. This CDR3 is built from 13 residues. Per germline, CDR1 MDHEN and CDR2 SYDVKM. The CDR3 spells CASNTGLQETQYF. CDR3 sequence (DNA): TGTGCCAGCAACACGGGACTTCAAGAGACCCAGTACTTC.

V usage is TRBV28 and J usage is TRBJ1-6; D is unclear. The CDR3 covers 16 residues. CDR1 is MDHEN, CDR2 SYDVKM, per germline. Trimming pared 5 bases from V and 5 bases from J, leaving 16 bases between. In DNA form, the CDR3 reads TGTGCCAGCAGTAGACACAACGCGCCCAATAATTCACCCCTCCACTTT. Translated: CASSRHNAPNNSPLHF.

The chain links TRBV11-3 to TRBJ1-2; 10 positions agree with TRBD1. V shed 4 bases, J shed 4 bases, and the junction held 6 bases outside the gene matches. The germline V gene encodes CDR1 SGHNT and CDR2 YENEEA. The CDR3 is made up of 15 amino acids. The CDR3 is CASSSVGTGVYGYTF. The CDR3 DNA reads TGTGCCAGCAGCTCAGTGGGGACAGGGGTCTATGGCTACACCTTC.

V and J are TRBV7-9 and TRBJ1-1, with 7 bases aligning to TRBD1. J lost 4 bases, V lost 6 bases, and 5 bases had no gene match. This CDR3 has 13 residues. Germline assignment: CDR1 SEHNR and CDR2 FQNEAQ (reference sequence). The CDR3 coding sequence is TGTGCCAGCAGTGCACAGGGGAGCACTGAAGCTTTCTTT. It encodes CASSAQGSTEAFF. Full variable domain (missing parts from reference TRBV7-9 and TRBJ1-1): DTGVSQNPRHKITKRGQNVTFRCDPISEHNRLYWYRQTLGQGPEFLTYFQNEAQLEKSRLLSDRFSAERPKGSFSTLEIQRTEQGDSAMYLCASSAQGSTEAFFGQGTRLTVV.

This rearrangement joins TRBV7-3 to TRBJ2-5, with D tentatively TRBD2 (6 bases). This CDR3 has 13 amino acids. Germline V gives CDR1 SGHTA, CDR2 FQGTGA. Trimming pared 5 bases from V and 4 bases from J, leaving 11 bases between. The CDR3 spells CASSREKGETQYF. CDR3 DNA: TGTGCCAGCAGCCGGGAGAAGGGAGAGACCCAGTACTTC.

The rearrangement uses TRBV28 and TRBJ1-5, with 7 bases aligning to TRBD1. The CDR3 length is 15 residues. CDR1 and CDR2 from the germline V gene are MDHEN and SYDVKM. Losses at the gene ends were 3 bases for V and 9 bases for J; bases not matched to a gene: 11. The CDR3 spells CASSFTGAQPWPQHF. CDR3 nucleotide sequence: TGTGCCAGCAGTTTTACAGGGGCCCAACCTTGGCCCCAGCATTTT.

This chain links TRBV24-1 with TRBJ2-5, with D perhaps TRBD2 (7 bases). Germline CDR1 KGHDR, CDR2 SFDVKD. CDR3 length: 16 residues. The V end lost 4 bases, the J end lost 5 bases, and 19 bases lay between the germline ends. The CDR3 is CATSDSRLGGLETQYF. In DNA form, the CDR3 reads TGTGCCACCAGTGACTCCCGATTGGGGGGGCTGGAGACCCAGTACTTC.

The rearrangement uses TRBV4-1 and TRBJ1-1; D gene ambiguous. V lost 4 bases to trimming and J lost 0 bases, with 15 bases between them. The CDR3 is 16 amino acids. Germline V gene data show CDR1 as MGHRA and CDR2 as YSYEKL. In DNA form, the CDR3 reads TGCGCCAGCAGCCCGGGTCCAGGCGGGCTGAACACTGAAGCTTTCTTT. Protein product: CASSPGPGGLNTEAFF.

This clone was observed once. J is TRBJ2-3 and V is TRBV19, with TRBD2 matching over 8 bases. CDR3 length: 17 residues. Germline V gene lookup returns CDR1 LNHDA and CDR2 SQIVND (reference sequence). The trim removed 7 bases at V and 0 bases at J, leaving 12 bases unmatched. DNA of the CDR3: TGTGCCAGTACAAGGACCGGACTAGCCCGGAGCACAGATACGCAGTATTTT. It translates to CASTRTGLARSTDTQYF.

This clone was seen only once. V and J are TRBV5-1 and TRBJ2-5, with D maybe TRBD1 (6 bases). This CDR3 region has 15 residues. V lost 1 base to trimming and J lost 2 bases, with 12 bases between them. Germline assignment: CDR1 SGHRS and CDR2 YFSETQ. As DNA, the CDR3 is TGCGCCAGCAGCTTGTATAAGGGGGTGCAAGAGACCCAGTACTTC. Translation gives CASSLYKGVQETQYF.

The chain couples TRBV12-5 to TRBJ2-3; weak D call: TRBD2 (6 bases). Germline lookup yields CDR1 LGHNT and CDR2 FRNRAP. This CDR3 region has 16 residues. V was cut by 3 bases and J by 0 bases, with 13 bases left in between. Written as DNA, the CDR3 is TGTGCTAGTGGTTTCCTGGCGGGGCCCAGCACAGATACGCAGTATTTT. Residues: CASGFLAGPSTDTQYF.

The chain joins TRBV5-8 to TRBJ1-6; D unresolved. The CDR3 extends over 16 amino acids. Deletions cut 2 bases from V and 0 bases from J, with 9 bases between. Germline CDR1 SGHTS, CDR2 YDEGEE. The CDR3 DNA sequence: TGTGCCAGCAGCTTTCGAGGGAGCTCCTATAATTCACCCCTCCACTTT. Encoded protein: CASSFRGSSYNSPLHF.

The chain employs TRBV5-1 and TRBJ1-1; 10 nucleotides align to TRBD1. The CDR3 runs 15 residues. The germline V gene encodes CDR1 SGHRS and CDR2 YFSETQ. The ends lost 4 bases at V and 7 bases at J; junction bases unmatched: 10. CDR3 loop: CASSMDRGNSFEAFF. The CDR3 DNA reads as TGCGCCAGCAGCATGGACAGGGGGAATTCATTTGAAGCTTTCTTT.

The chain recombines TRBV5-6 with TRBJ2-7, with D unresolved. Trimming removed 3 bases from V and 1 base from J, with 11 bases in between. Germline CDR1 and CDR2: SGHDT and YYEEEE. The CDR3 totals 14 residues. CDR3 sequence (DNA): TGTGCCAGCAGCTCCCGTGGGCAGTCCTACGAGCAGTACTTC. It is translated as CASSSRGQSYEQYF.

This chain connects TRBV3-1 (or the pseudogene TRBV3-2) to TRBJ2-7; D is uncertain. This CDR3 has 13 residues. Trimming removed 1 base from V and 6 bases from J, with 10 bases in between. The V gene's germline CDR1 is LGHDT and CDR2 YNNKEL (reference sequence). The CDR3 spells CASSQVLVSEQYF. The DNA for the CDR3 is TGTGCCAGCAGCCAAGTGTTAGTTTCCGAGCAGTACTTC.

J is TRBJ1-6 and V is TRBV25-1; possible D gene TRBD1, 6 bases. The CDR3 has 13 amino acids. The V end was cut by 6 bases, the J end by 10 bases, with 13 bases between. Germline V gives CDR1 MGHDK, CDR2 SYGVNS. The CDR3 sequence: CASRQGGRSPLHF. The CDR3 region has the DNA TGTGCCAGCAGACAGGGAGGGAGATCACCCCTCCACTTT. The full variable domain, with the rest looked up from reference TRBV25-1 and TRBJ1-6, is EADIYQTPRYLVIGTGKKITLECSQTMGHDKMYWYQQDPGMELHLIHYSYGVNSTEKGDLSSESTVSRIRTEHFPLTLESARPSHTSQYLCASRQGGRSPLHFGNGTRLTVT.

This clone was counted between two and nine times. The chain employs TRBV2 and TRBJ1-3; D is unclear. CDR3 length equals 15 residues. V lost 3 bases and J lost 4, with 13 bases in between. Germline assignment: CDR1 SNHLY and CDR2 FYNNEI. The CDR3: CASSEDVWAGNTIYF. The CDR3 DNA reads as TGTGCCAGCAGTGAGGATGTTTGGGCCGGAAACACCATATATTTT.

CDR3 region: CASSHPGEEETQYF. Here the CDR3 DNA reads TGTGCCAGCAGCCACCCGGGAGAAGAAGAGACCCAGTACTTC. The gene calls are TRBV11-2 and TRBJ2-5; a weak D match, TRBD2 (6 bases). CDR1 is SGHAT and CDR2 is FQNNGV in the germline V gene. With 5 bases removed from V and 3 bases from J, the gap between germline ends came to 13 bases. The CDR3 is 14 residues long. Drawing the rest from reference TRBV11-2 and TRBJ2-5, the complete variable domain is EAGVAQSPRYKIIEKRQSVAFWCNPISGHATLYWYQQILGQGPKLLIQFQNNGVVDDSQLPKDRFSAERLKGVDSTLKIQPAKLEDSAVYLCASSHPGEEETQYFGPGTRLLVL.

The chain recombines TRBV30 with TRBJ2-7, with no clear D. The CDR3 has 14 amino acids. Germline CDR1 reads GTSNPN; CDR2 reads SVGIG (reference sequence). Trimming left V 3 bases short and J 3 bases short, with 15 bases between. The CDR3 region is CAWSFTITLYEQYF. The CDR3 DNA is TGTGCCTGGAGCTTTACTATTACCCTCTACGAGCAGTACTTC.